Detailed here is one T cell receptor (beta chain). This clonotype occurred many times. Its antigen is still unknown. There are no base qualities to consult, and no much larger clone falls within one base. Its CDR3 holds 15 amino acids, cysteine through phenylalanine. The DNA shown is the 45-base CDR3, in frame from base 1. Germline trimming amounts to 2 bases on V and 7 bases on J, with 9 as the count of junction bases outside the gene matches. Via the germline V gene, CDR1 is SGHRS and CDR2 YFSETQ. The entry originates in a study of CD8 T cells in ankylosing spondylitis listed by TCRdb under 2017. About the study as a whole: The study set out to find disease-linked TCR variants by profiling T cell receptor beta repertoires in ankylosing spondylitis patients and healthy donors. The full study cohort was made up of about 25 ankylosing spondylitis patients and 108 healthy donors. Peripheral blood samples were taken, and synovial fluid was additionally collected from ankylosing spondylitis patients.

For sequencing, an Illumina HiSeq 2500 was employed. Quantitative 5'-RACE with molecular barcodes was used to prepare TCR beta libraries. The paper's processing steps were these. A new computational method based on a probabilistic model of VDJ rearrangement was used to identify disease-linked TCR variants. In TCRdb, the public reads were trimmed at Q25 with fastp and aligned with MiXCR, with productive beta chains retained. Records with the same CDR3 protein are collapsed into one entry carrying the most frequent genes and DNA. The V and J calls, along with clone size, are taken from TCRdb and not from the paper's own processing. For this sample the table gives over 200,000 distinct CDR3 sequences, of which over 9.5% were detected only once. Around a fifth of the sample is in the top ten clones. Beyond this particular receptor, the publication reports: The disease-linked clones were reported as significantly enriched in matched synovial fluid samples from ankylosing spondylitis patients. Blood from ankylosing spondylitis patients appeared to be characterized by a TCR beta motif composed of roughly eight highly homologous amino acid variants. The disease-linked clones showed a CD8+ phenotype and occurred at relatively low frequencies in peripheral blood. Some of the motif variants had been reported before in the synovial fluid and blood of reactive arthritis patients, a finding that suggests common disease-initiation mechanisms.

This receptor chain uses TRBV5-1 and TRBJ1-2; TRBD1 matches 9 bases in the middle. The sequence was obtained from a male donor with ankylosing spondylitis or in good health (not recorded which). The specimen was blood, either unsorted or a sorted T cell fraction (not recorded which). Read as DNA, the sequence is TGCGCCAGCAGCTTATCTACAGGGGGCGTCGGTGGCTACACCTTC. Its translation is CASSLSTGGVGGYTF.